This is a list of T cell receptor beta chains from one sample in a study of shared T cell receptors in the human thymus. Some clones are missing from TCRdb's copy, which holds only in-frame ones; the method was immunoSEQ multiplex PCR. The sample holds under 450,000 clones, around 95% seen once. Sequencing was carried out using thymocytes. These receptors all stem from a human donor. CDR3s include the opening cysteine and the closing phenylalanine or tryptophan. Each record gives: clone size, V gene, D gene, J gene, CDR3 protein, CDR3 DNA. The D gene is left open where the match is weak. Rows may omit the clone size; those that give it use once, few, many or a size class.

-,TRBV19,-,TRBJ2-2,CASSPGTRARTGELFF,TGTGCCAGTAGTCCCGGGACCCGGGCCCGCACCGGGGAGCTGTTTTTT
-,TRBV28,-,TRBJ1-2,CASSLWDRFYGYTF,TGTGCCAGCAGTTTATGGGACAGATTCTATGGCTACACCTTC
-,TRBV15,TRBD1,TRBJ1-5,CATSRDEGTGDNQPQHF,TGTGCCACCAGCAGAGATGAAGGGACAGGGGACAATCAGCCCCAGCATTTT
-,TRBV15,-,TRBJ2-7,CATSRNQAGPYEQYF,TGTGCCACCAGCAGGAACCAAGCGGGTCCCTACGAGCAGTACTTC
-,TRBV7-6,TRBD1,TRBJ2-2,CASSLPGQGETSSTGELFF,TGTGCCAGCAGCCTGCCGGGACAGGGGGAAACTAGCAGCACCGGGGAGCTGTTTTTT
-,TRBV19,-,TRBJ1-2,CASSPRDKRTGYGYTF,TGTGCCAGTAGTCCCCGGGACAAACGAACCGGCTATGGCTACACCTTC
-,TRBV5-6,-,TRBJ2-3,CASSLAGPVTTDTQYF,TGTGCCAGCAGCTTGGCCGGTCCCGTAACCACAGATACGCAGTATTTT
-,TRBV28,-,TRBJ2-7,CASSLGQGSNYEQYF,TGTGCCAGCAGTTTAGGGCAGGGGTCCAACTACGAGCAGTACTTC
-,TRBV5-6,-,TRBJ1-3,CASSPRQANTIYF,TGTGCCAGCAGCCCTCGACAGGCAAACACCATATATTTT
-,TRBV18,TRBD1,TRBJ1-5,CASSRGSGQADNQPQHF,TGTGCCAGCTCACGAGGAAGCGGACAGGCAGACAATCAGCCCCAGCATTTT
-,TRBV4-1,-,TRBJ1-3,CASSQNREANTIYF,TGCGCCAGCAGCCAAAACAGGGAAGCAAACACCATATATTTT
once,TRBV6-1,-,TRBJ2-1,CASSFFAGLQFF,TGTGCCAGCAGCTTCTTCGCGGGACTTCAGTTCTTC
-,TRBV27,-,TRBJ2-7,CASSPRRRGSYEQYF,TGTGCCAGCAGCCCGCGGAGGCGAGGCTCCTACGAGCAGTACTTC
-,TRBV2,TRBD2,TRBJ2-5,CASRRGGWREGLETQYF,TGTGCCAGCAGGAGGGGAGGGTGGAGAGAGGGCCTAGAGACCCAGTACTTC
-,TRBV7-9,-,TRBJ2-3,CASSLIATTDTQYF,TGTGCCAGCAGCTTAATTGCGACCACAGATACGCAGTATTTT
-,TRBV18,TRBD1,TRBJ2-3,CASSLPGQGITDTQYF,TGTGCCAGCTCACTTCCGGGACAGGGGATCACAGATACGCAGTATTTT
-,TRBV9,-,TRBJ1-1,CASSAAGIMNTEAFF,TGTGCCAGCAGCGCCGCAGGGATAATGAACACTGAAGCTTTCTTT
once,TRBV4-3,-,TRBJ1-1,CASSQEGPGAENTEAFF,TGCGCCAGCAGCCAAGAAGGCCCGGGGGCGGAGAACACTGAAGCTTTCTTT
-,TRBV28,TRBD1,TRBJ2-7,CASSPTTGMSYEQYF,TGTGCCAGCAGTCCAACGACAGGGATGTCCTACGAGCAGTACTTC
-,TRBV6-1,-,TRBJ1-5,CASRASNQPQHF,TGTGCCAGCAGAGCAAGCAATCAGCCCCAGCATTTT
-,TRBV7-6,-,TRBJ2-5,CASRSKFRETQYF,TGTGCCAGCAGAAGCAAATTTAGGGAGACCCAGTACTTC
-,TRBV4-1,-,TRBJ1-4,CASSQAVREKLFF,TGCGCCAGCAGCCAAGCAGTGCGCGAAAAACTGTTTTTT
-,TRBV28,TRBD2,TRBJ2-4,CASSSLTSGRVKNIQYF,TGTGCCAGCAGTTCCCTGACTAGCGGGAGGGTCAAAAACATTCAGTACTTC
-,TRBV5-1,-,TRBJ2-3,CASSLVGGAGDRAQYF,TGCGCCAGCAGCTTGGTAGGTGGAGCTGGGGATCGGGCGCAGTATTTT
-,TRBV19,TRBD2,TRBJ2-3,CASSGPGLGLAVTDTQYF,TGTGCCAGTAGTGGTCCCGGTTTGGGTCTAGCGGTCACAGATACGCAGTATTTT
-,TRBV14,-,TRBJ1-1,CASSQVHRNTEAFF,TGTGCCAGCAGCCAAGTTCACAGGAACACTGAAGCTTTCTTT
-,TRBV19,-,TRBJ2-1,CASSGSSYNEQFF,TGTGCCAGTAGTGGGAGTTCTTACAATGAGCAGTTCTTC
-,TRBV6-1,-,TRBJ2-7,CASSNLVYEQYF,TGTGCCAGCAGTAACTTAGTTTACGAGCAGTACTTC
-,TRBV28,-,TRBJ1-5,CASSLRAGGQPQHF,TGTGCCAGCAGTTTAAGGGCAGGTGGGCAGCCCCAGCATTTT
-,TRBV18,-,TRBJ1-4,CASSPSEQPNGSTNEKLFF,TGTGCCAGCTCACCATCGGAGCAACCGAACGGGTCCACTAATGAAAAACTGTTTTTT
-,TRBV19,TRBD1,TRBJ1-5,CASTNVDGTGGGKDQPQHF,TGTGCCAGTACCAACGTGGACGGGACAGGGGGCGGAAAGGATCAGCCCCAGCATTTT
-,TRBV21-1,-,TRBJ2-1,CASSRIGSRSNEQFF,TGTGCCAGCAGCAGAATCGGGAGTAGGTCCAATGAGCAGTTCTTC
-,TRBV27,TRBD2,TRBJ2-3,CASSPTPLAGGPIYHTDTQYF,TGTGCCAGCAGTCCCACGCCACTAGCGGGAGGGCCCATTTATCACACAGATACGCAGTATTTT
few,TRBV2,-,TRBJ2-1,CASSVKWGEQFF,TGTGCCAGCAGCGTGAAATGGGGTGAGCAGTTCTTC
-,TRBV28,-,TRBJ2-7,CASSGTGYPPYEQYF,TGTGCCAGCAGTGGTACAGGGTACCCACCCTACGAGCAGTACTTC
-,TRBV14,-,TRBJ1-1,CASSPRGEGDFAFF,TGTGCCAGCAGTCCTAGGGGGGAAGGGGATTTTGCTTTCTTT
-,TRBV19,TRBD2,TRBJ2-5,CASSRPPYSGRAKETQYF,TGTGCCAGTAGCCGGCCCCCCTACAGCGGGAGGGCCAAAGAGACCCAGTACTTC
-,TRBV27,TRBD1,TRBJ2-3,CASSFGRPRQGATDTQYF,TGTGCCAGCAGTTTTGGTCGTCCGCGGCAGGGGGCCACAGATACGCAGTATTTT
-,TRBV6-4,-,TRBJ2-1,CASSAAGGRNEQFF,TGTGCCAGCAGTGCAGCAGGAGGTAGGAATGAGCAGTTCTTC
-,TRBV5-5,TRBD2,TRBJ2-3,CASSFSLAGGPRGQYF,TGTGCCAGCAGCTTCAGTCTAGCGGGAGGGCCCAGAGGGCAGTATTTT
-,TRBV29-1,TRBD1,TRBJ1-4,CSARFGTANEKLFF,TGCAGCGCTCGTTTCGGGACAGCTAATGAAAAACTGTTTTTT
-,TRBV2,-,TRBJ1-5,CASSDYRGKTDQPQHF,TGTGCCAGCAGTGATTATCGCGGCAAAACAGATCAGCCCCAGCATTTT
-,TRBV5-3,-,TRBJ2-4,CARSPPNDRAKNIQYF,TGTGCCAGAAGCCCCCCAAACGACAGAGCCAAAAACATTCAGTACTTC
-,TRBV14,TRBD1,TRBJ1-3,CASSQERRLDGTERFSGNTIYF,TGTGCCAGCAGCCAAGAAAGGAGGTTAGACGGGACAGAACGTTTCTCTGGAAACACCATATATTTT